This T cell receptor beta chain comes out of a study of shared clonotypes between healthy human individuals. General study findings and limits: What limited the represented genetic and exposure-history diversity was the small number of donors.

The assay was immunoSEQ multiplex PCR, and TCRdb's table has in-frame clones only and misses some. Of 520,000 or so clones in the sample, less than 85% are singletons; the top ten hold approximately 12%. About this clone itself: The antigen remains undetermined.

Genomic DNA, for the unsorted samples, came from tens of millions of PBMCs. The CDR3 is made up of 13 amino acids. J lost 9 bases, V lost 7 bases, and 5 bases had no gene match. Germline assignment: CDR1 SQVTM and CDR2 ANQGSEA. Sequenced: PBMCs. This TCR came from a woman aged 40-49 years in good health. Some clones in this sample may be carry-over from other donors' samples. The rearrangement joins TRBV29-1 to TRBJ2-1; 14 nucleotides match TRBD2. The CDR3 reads CSATTSGGAEQFF. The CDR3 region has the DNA TGCAGCGCCACGACTAGCGGGGGGGCTGAGCAGTTCTTC.